The 2 T cell receptor beta chains given below trace back to one sample, sequenced in a study of T-cell reconstitution after alpha-beta-depleted transplantation in children. Molecular barcoding with unique molecular identifiers was used for the TCRbeta library. TCRdb reprocessed the PCR reads via MiXCR and lists one record per CDR3 protein. The table includes 450,000 to 600,000 distinct CDR3 sequences, 10% to 15% detected once. Here the sequenced sample was PBMCs, mostly from graft donor cells, taken 360 days after TCRalphabeta/CD19-depleted stem cell transplant. These receptors came from a male patient between 5 and 17 years old who had a stem cell transplant for acute myeloid leukemia, so the T cells may come from the graft donor.

The chain employs TRBV28 and TRBJ2-7; perhaps TRBD2 as D (6 bases). This CDR3 contains 14 residues. Trimming left V 6 bases short and J 3 bases short, with 15 bases between. Germline loops: CDR1 MDHEN, CDR2 SYDVKM. The CDR3 bases are TGTGCCAGCAGAGGCGGGAAAAATCGCTACGAGCAGTACTTC. Its translation is CASRGGKNRYEQYF.

This clonotype came up a few times. The chain is built from TRBV4-2 and TRBJ2-1; 8 nucleotides agree with TRBD1. Trimming took 3 bases from V and 16 from J; bases not matched to a gene: 17. Germline CDR1 is LGHNA and CDR2 is YNFKEQ. The CDR3 totals 15 residues. The CDR3 reads CASSQVDREMFSPFF. In DNA, the CDR3 is TGTGCCAGCAGCCAGGTGGACAGGGAAATGTTTTCCCCCTTCTTC.